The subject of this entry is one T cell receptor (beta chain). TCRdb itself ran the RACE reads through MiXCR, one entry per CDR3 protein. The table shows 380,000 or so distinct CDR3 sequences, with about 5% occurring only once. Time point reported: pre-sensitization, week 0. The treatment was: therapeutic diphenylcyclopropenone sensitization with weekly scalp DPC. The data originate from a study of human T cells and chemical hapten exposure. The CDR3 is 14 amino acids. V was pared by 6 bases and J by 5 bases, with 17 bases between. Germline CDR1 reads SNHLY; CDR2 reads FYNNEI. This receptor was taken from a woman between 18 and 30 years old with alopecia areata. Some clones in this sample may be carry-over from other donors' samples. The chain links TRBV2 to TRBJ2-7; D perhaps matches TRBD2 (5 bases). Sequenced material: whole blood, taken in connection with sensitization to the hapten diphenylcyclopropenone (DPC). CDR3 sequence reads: CASSPEGSFHEQYF. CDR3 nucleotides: TGTGCCAGCAGCCCAGAGGGATCGTTTCACGAGCAGTACTTC.